The 23 T cell receptor beta chains below come from one sample, sequenced in a study of blood T cells in healthy people across ages (dated by TCRdb to between 2015 and 2017). The library was produced with 5' RACE. The sample was run on an Illumina HiSeq 2500. A second about 7 to 11 cycle PCR used a sample-barcoded 5' primer and a J-beta primer mix. Clones were called with MiXCR by TCRdb after fastp trimmed the public reads at Q25, and only in-frame beta chains were retained. Each CDR3 protein appears once, grouped with its most common genes and DNA. This sample comprises around 870,000 distinct CDR3 sequences, 29% of them detected only once. The ten largest clones take up about 18% of the sample. Sequencing was performed on blood. These receptors originate from a woman older than 75 in good health.

This clonotype has at least ten counts. V and J are TRBV27 and TRBJ1-1, with 7 bases identical to TRBD1. V dropped 6 bases and J dropped 3; count of bases not matched to a gene: 7. The CDR3 length is 14 residues. Germline CDR1 reads MNHEY; CDR2 reads SMNVEV (reference sequence). This chain's CDR3 is CASRAGGRDTEAFF. Written as DNA, the CDR3 is TGTGCCAGCAGGGCAGGGGGTCGTGACACTGAAGCTTTCTTT.

Points on this clonotype: It is likely a read error, because the conserved phenylalanine at the end of the CDR3 is missing. Because the CDR3's place on the DNA is in doubt, the DNA is left out and the CDR3 is given as listed by TCRdb. The chain combines TRBV12-3 or TRBV12-4 with TRBJ2-3. The CDR3 region is 15 residues in length, termini included. The CDR3 sequence is CASSFGSPSTDVQYS.

This sequence joins TRBV28 and TRBJ2-1, with D perhaps given as TRBD1 or TRBD2 (5 bases each). CDR1 MDHEN and CDR2 SYDVKM come from the germline V gene. Trimming took 5 bases from V and 13 from J, leaving 18 bases between them. This CDR3 region has 13 residues. CDR3 nucleotides: TGTGCCAGCAGTCGTGGGGGTGGGGAGACCCAGTTCTTC. As protein: CASSRGGGETQFF.

This clonotype was counted at least ten times. J is TRBJ2-7 and V is TRBV28; 7 bases are a match to TRBD1. Germline V gene lookup returns CDR1 MDHEN and CDR2 SYDVKM. V lost 10 bases and J lost 0; bases outside the gene matches: 15. This CDR3 contains 16 residues. CDR3 nucleotide sequence: TGTGCCACCCAGCCGACGGGACAGCCGCGCTCCTACGAGCAGTACTTC. It encodes CATQPTGQPRSYEQYF.

This clonotype was recorded a few times. This rearrangement joins TRBV7-9 to TRBJ1-4; D perhaps matches TRBD1 (5 bases). Germline values: CDR1 SEHNR, CDR2 FQNEAQ (reference sequence). The V end lost 1 base, the J end lost 0 bases, and 21 bases lay between the germline ends. CDR3 length equals 20 residues. Written as DNA, the CDR3 is TGTGCCAGCAGCTTAGTCGGTCACCGGGACGCAGTTGCAACTAATGAAAAACTGTTTTTT. This sequence encodes CASSLVGHRDAVATNEKLFF.

This clonotype was observed at least ten times. The gene calls are TRBV5-1 and TRBJ2-1; the match to TRBD1 covers 8 bases. The length of the CDR3 is 13 residues. V lost 3 bases and J lost 9; bases outside the gene matches: 5. CDR1 and CDR2 from the germline V gene are SGHRS and YFSETQ. CDR3: CASSSLQGGEQFF. The CDR3 DNA reads as TGCGCCAGCAGCTCTCTACAGGGGGGTGAGCAGTTCTTC.

A remark on this clonotype: With a much larger clone just one base away, this may be a read error. The V and J genes are TRBV9 and TRBJ2-5; 12 bases are shared with TRBD2. The CDR3 is 17 amino acids. CDR1 is SGDLS, CDR2 YYNGEE, per germline. V lost 3 bases and J lost 11; bases outside the gene matches: 17. The CDR3, as DNA: TGTGCCAGCAGCGGTGCTAGCGGGGGGGGCTTGTACAATGAGCAGTACTTC. This sequence encodes CASSGASGGGLYNEQYF. The variable domain in full, with the rest retrieved from reference TRBV9 and TRBJ2-5, is DSGVTQTPKHLITATGQRVTLRCSPRSGDLSVYWYQQSLDQGLQFLIQYYNGEERAKGNILERFSAQQFPDLHSELNLSSLELGDSALYFCASSGASGGGLYNEQYFGPGTRLLVL.

This clonotype was seen only a few times. A much larger clone is a single base away; this may be a read error. V and J are TRBV7-2 and TRBJ1-5; no definite D call. V lost 2 bases, J lost 9 bases, and 11 bases lay in between. The germline V gene has CDR1 SGHTA and CDR2 FQGNSA. The length of the CDR3 is 13 residues. CDR3 nucleotides: TGTGCCAGCAGCTTAAACATCCGGGGGCCCCAGCATTTT. Its translation: CASSLNIRGPQHF.

In regard to this clonotype: The junction differs from germline at one of its ends, possibly a read error. The genes are TRBV10-3 and TRBJ2-3; D uncertain. CDR3 length equals 15 residues. CDR1 is ENHRY, CDR2 SYGVKD, per germline. The DNA for the CDR3 is TGTGCCATCAACTCCCGGAGTACCAGCACAGATATGCAGTATTTT. Translation gives CAINSRSTSTDMQYF.

There are many counts of this clonotype. Possible read error: a much larger clone is one base away. The V call is TRBV7-2, the J call TRBJ1-2, with no clear D. Between the trimmed V and J ends, which lost 5 bases and 4 bases, there was a span of 8 bases. The germline gives CDR1 SGHTA, CDR2 FQGNSA. This CDR3 comprises 12 residues. CDR3 amino acids: CASSPGIYGYTF. CDR3 sequence (DNA): TGTGCCAGCAGCCCCGGGATCTATGGCTACACCTTC. The whole variable domain, filled in from reference TRBV7-2 and TRBJ1-2, reads GAGVSQSPSNKVTEKGKDVELRCDPISGHTALYWYRQSLGQGLEFLIYFQGNSAPDKSGLPSDRFSAERTGGSVSTLTIQRTQQEDSAVYLCASSPGIYGYTFGSGTRLTVV.

With regard to this clonotype: A much larger clone differs by one base, so this may be a read error. The chain employs TRBV6-6 and TRBJ2-5, with 9 bases aligning to TRBD1. The end of the DNA is better explained by TRBJ2-7, so the J call may be wrong. This CDR3 has 15 amino acids. Germline V CDR1 and CDR2: MNHNY, SVGAGI (reference sequence). CDR3 in amino acids: CASSRSGQGSCEQYF. CDR3 in DNA: TGTGCCAGCAGCCGTTCCGGACAGGGGTCCTGCGAGCAGTACTTC.

This chain links TRBV7-6 with TRBJ2-1, with D possibly being TRBD1 or TRBD2 (6 bases each). Germline CDR1 SGHVS, CDR2 FNYEAQ. The CDR3 is made up of 15 amino acids. Trimming removed 0 bases from V and 8 bases from J, with 14 bases in between. The CDR3 loop is CASSLAPFRGHEQFF. As DNA, the CDR3 is TGTGCCAGCAGCTTAGCGCCCTTTCGGGGGCATGAGCAGTTCTTC.

This clonotype came up many times. V and J are TRBV6-6 and TRBJ2-5, with TRBD2 identical over 7 bases. V shed 6 bases and J 4 bases; nucleotides not matched to a gene: 11. The CDR3 is 15 residues long. Per germline, CDR1 MNHNY and CDR2 SVGAGI (reference sequence). CDR3 in DNA: TGTGCCAGCAGCCTCTCGGGGGGAAGGCGAGAGACCCAGTACTTC. It codes for CASSLSGGRRETQYF.

This clonotype was recorded many times. J is TRBJ2-1 and V is TRBV7-7, with 9 bases identical to TRBD2. This CDR3 region has 17 residues. The V gene's germline CDR1 is SSHAT and CDR2 FNYEAQ (reference sequence). With 5 bases clipped from V and 5 bases from J, the junction kept 13 bases outside the gene matches. CDR3 loop: CASSPVGGGGWDNEQFF. CDR3 in DNA: TGTGCCAGCAGCCCGGTTGGCGGGGGGGGGTGGGACAATGAGCAGTTCTTC.

In this sample, this clonotype turned up a few times. The chain recombines TRBV12-3 or TRBV12-4 with TRBJ1-1; D unclear. The CDR3 consists of 12 residues. V lost 6 bases to trimming and J lost 6 bases, with 11 bases between them. The DNA of the CDR3 is TGTGCCAGCAGATTGGACCCGGCTGAAGCTTTCTTT. Protein: CASRLDPAEAFF.

This clonotype was counted ten times or more. The rearrangement links TRBV12-3 or TRBV12-4 to TRBJ1-6; D gene uncertain. The V and J ends lost 6 bases and 0 bases respectively, with 12 bases between them. This CDR3 has 16 amino acids. The CDR3 is CASSPAGSSYNSPLHF. CDR3 DNA sequence: TGTGCCAGCAGCCCAGCAGGAAGCTCCTATAATTCACCCCTCCACTTT.

This clonotype was detected only a few times. This chain joins TRBV20-1 and TRBJ2-2, with D possibly being TRBD1 or TRBD2 (5 bases each). This CDR3 comprises 14 residues. Germline CDR1 reads DFQATT; CDR2 reads SNEGSKA (reference sequence). The V gene lost 6 bases and the J gene lost 4 bases, with 15 bases spanning the gap. The CDR3 nucleotides read TGCAGTGCCAATCGGGGCCTAGGCACCGGGGAGCTGTTTTTT. Translation gives CSANRGLGTGELFF.

In its sample, this clonotype was seen many times. A clone one base away is much larger, so this may be a read error. V usage is TRBV2 and J usage is TRBJ2-1, with TRBD2 matching over 10 bases. The DNA end favors TRBJ2-7, so the J call may be wrong. Germline CDR1 is SNHLY and CDR2 is FYNNEI. This CDR3 contains 15 residues. CDR3 nucleotide sequence: TGTGCCAGCAGTGATAGCGGGGGGCACTACAATGAGCAGTACTTC. Its translation is CASSDSGGHYNEQYF.

In regard to this clonotype: A much larger clonotype is one base distant, so this may be a read error. Likely a read error: the CDR3 ends without its conserved phenylalanine or tryptophan. V gene TRBV7-2 combines with J gene TRBJ2-1; 12 bases are a match to TRBD2. The J segment lost 3 bases and the V segment lost 3 bases, leaving 6 bases of the junction unmatched. Germline CDR1 and CDR2: SGHTA and FQGNSA. CDR3 length: 17 residues. In DNA, the CDR3 is TGTGCCAGCAGCTTTATACTAGCGGGGGGAAACTACAATGAGCAGTTCTCC. This translates into CASSFILAGGNYNEQFS.

The CDR3 protein is CASSVGRPDADTQYF. CDR3 DNA: TGTGCCAGCAGTGTGGGGAGACCGGACGCAGATACGCAGTATTTT. This chain uses TRBV12-3 or TRBV12-4 with TRBJ2-3; D might be TRBD2 (5 bases). The CDR3 is 15 amino acids. V was trimmed by 5 bases and J by 4 bases, leaving 16 bases between them.

The rearrangement uses TRBV4-2 and TRBJ2-1; 10 bases match TRBD2. The V segment lost 4 bases and the J segment 2 bases; nucleotides outside the gene matches: 5. Germline CDR1 is LGHNA and CDR2 is YNFKEQ. There are 16 residues in the CDR3. The CDR3 region has the DNA TGTGCCAGCAGCCGGGGAAGCGGGGGGGCCTACAATGAGCAGTTCTTC. This encodes CASSRGSGGAYNEQFF.

This clonotype was seen more than once but under ten times. V and J are TRBV11-1 and TRBJ2-1; D is unclear. The CDR3 runs 17 residues. Looked up from germline, CDR1 is SGHAT and CDR2 is FQDESV (reference sequence). Between the trimmed V and J ends, which lost 5 bases and 0 bases, there was a span of 17 bases. The CDR3 region has the DNA TGTGCCAGCAGCCCTAGTGATACATCGAGCTCCTACAATGAGCAGTTCTTC. Translating gives CASSPSDTSSSYNEQFF. Full variable domain (remainder filled in from reference TRBV11-1 and TRBJ2-1): EAEVAQSPRYKITEKSQAVAFWCDPISGHATLYWYRQILGQGPELLVQFQDESVVDDSQLPKDRFSAERLKGVDSTLKIQPAELGDSAMYLCASSPSDTSSSYNEQFFGPGTRLTVL.

About this clonotype: A much larger clonotype is one base distant, so this may be a read error. The chain has TRBV4-3 and TRBJ2-5, with D perhaps TRBD2 (5 bases). The DNA end lines up better with TRBJ2-7; the J call may be wrong. The CDR3 consists of 13 residues. Germline V gives CDR1 LGHNA, CDR2 YSLEER. CDR3 sequence reads: CASSQERAAEQYF. As DNA, the CDR3 is TGCGCCAGCAGCCAAGAGAGGGCGGCCGAGCAGTACTTC.